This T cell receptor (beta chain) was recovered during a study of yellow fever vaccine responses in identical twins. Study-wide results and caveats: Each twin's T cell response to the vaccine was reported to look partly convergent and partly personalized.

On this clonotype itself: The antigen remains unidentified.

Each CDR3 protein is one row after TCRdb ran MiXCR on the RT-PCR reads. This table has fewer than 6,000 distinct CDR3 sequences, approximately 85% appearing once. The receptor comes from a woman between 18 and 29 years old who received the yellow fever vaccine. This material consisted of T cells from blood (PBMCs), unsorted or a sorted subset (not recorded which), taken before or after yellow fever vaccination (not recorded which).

CDR3 loop: CASSRQREGEQFF. For the CDR3, the DNA is TGCGCCAGCAGCCGCCAGCGGGAGGGTGAGCAGTTCTTC. The rearrangement links TRBV5-1 to TRBJ2-1; TRBD2 matches at 10 bases. V lost 4 bases and J lost 9; bases outside the gene matches: 4. Germline lookup yields CDR1 SGHRS and CDR2 YFSETQ. The CDR3 extends over 13 amino acids. The whole variable domain, remainder taken from reference TRBV5-1 and TRBJ2-1, is KAGVTQTPRYLIKTRGQQVTLSCSPISGHRSVSWYQQTPGQGLQFLFEYFSETQRNKGNFPGRFSGRQFSNSRSEMNVSTLELGDSALYLCASSRQREGEQFFGPGTRLTVL.